This is a list of T cell receptor beta chains from one sample in a study of beta chain features in type 1 diabetes. Assay: immunoSEQ multiplex PCR; the TCRdb copy retains only in-frame clones and omits some. In the table there are roughly 610,000 clones, roughly 15% of which are singletons. Sequenced sample: naive CD4+ T cells from blood. The receptors originated from a man aged 18 to 30 in good health. The CDR3 runs from the conserved cysteine through the conserved F or W. The order of the fields is J gene, clone size, V gene, D gene, CDR3 DNA, CDR3 protein. D genes are given only for firm matches. Clone size, where shown, is once, few, many, or a class for clones that have expanded.

>TRBJ2-1|.|TRBV5-4|.
TGTGCCAGCAGCGGCACCCACTACAATGAGCAGTTCTTC
CASSGTHYNEQFF
>TRBJ2-7|few|TRBV9|.
TGTGCCAGCAGCTCTCAGGGGACATCCTACGAGCAGTACTTC
CASSSQGTSYEQYF
>TRBJ1-3|.|TRBV29-1|.
TGCAGCGTCGTTACTCTGGGTTACTCTGGAAACACCATATATTTT
CSVVTLGYSGNTIYF
>TRBJ2-1|few|TRBV11-3|.
TGTGCCAGCAGCTTGGGGGTCTACAATGAGCAGTTCTTC
CASSLGVYNEQFF
>TRBJ1-4|few|TRBV25-1|TRBD1
TGTGCCAGCAGCCGGGACAGGGCTTCTTTTCGGGAAAAACTGTTTTTT
CASSRDRASFREKLFF
>TRBJ2-7|few|TRBV29-1|TRBD1
TGCAGCGCTGAAGGACAGGGATGGGACGAGCAGTACTTC
CSAEGQGWDEQYF
>TRBJ2-5|many|TRBV10-3|.
TGTGCCACGGAGACCCAGTACTTC
CATETQYF
>TRBJ2-1|few|TRBV11-2|.
TGTGCCAGCAGCTTAGATCAGTCCCATGAGCAGTTCTTC
CASSLDQSHEQFF
>TRBJ1-2|few|TRBV5-1|.
TGCGCCAGCAGCTTGGAAGGGTTCGATGGCTACACCTTC
CASSLEGFDGYTF
>TRBJ1-2|.|TRBV28|.
TGTGCCAGCAGATTAAAGATTGCGCGGTTGTACTATGGCTACACCTTC
CASRLKIARLYYGYTF
>TRBJ2-5|.|TRBV27|.
TGTGCCAGCAGTTTAGGGTGGGGATCTAAGGAGACCCAGTACTTC
CASSLGWGSKETQYF
>TRBJ1-4|few|TRBV4-3|.
TGCGCCAGCCGGCCAACGACGCTTTCAACTAATGAAAAACTGTTTTTT
CASRPTTLSTNEKLFF
>TRBJ2-7|few|TRBV6-5|.
TGTGCCAGCAGTTACTCGAGAGGTACCTACGAGCAGTACTTC
CASSYSRGTYEQYF
>TRBJ1-5|.|TRBV10-3|.
TGTGCCATCACCCGAGGAGGCAATCAGCCCCAGCATTTT
CAITRGGNQPQHF
>TRBJ1-4|.|TRBV25-1|TRBD1
TGTGCCAGCAGTGAATGGGACAGCTTGGTGAAGGAAAAACTGTTTTTT
CASSEWDSLVKEKLFF
>TRBJ2-4|few|TRBV14|.
TGTGCCAGCAGCCAAGGAGGTCTAGCCAAAAACATTCAGTACTTC
CASSQGGLAKNIQYF
>TRBJ1-3|.|TRBV4-2|.
TGTGCCAGCAGCCCTCGGGAACCTACTGGAAACACCATATATTTT
CASSPREPTGNTIYF
>TRBJ1-6|.|TRBV30|.
TGTGCCTGGAGTGTATCCCCAGGGCTGCTCTATAATTCACCCCTCCACTTT
CAWSVSPGLLYNSPLHF
>TRBJ2-1|.|TRBV4-2|TRBD2
TGTGCCAGCAGCCAAGGACTAGCGGGCGTCAATGAGCAGTTCTTC
CASSQGLAGVNEQFF
>TRBJ2-7|.|TRBV9|.
TGTGCCAGCAGCGTAGAGGGGGTCGCCTACGAGCAGTACTTC
CASSVEGVAYEQYF
>TRBJ1-5|.|TRBV6-5|.
TGTGCCAGCAGTTACTCCCGGCAGGGCAAGCAGCCCCAGCATTTT
CASSYSRQGKQPQHF
>TRBJ2-2|.|TRBV5-1|TRBD2
TGCGCCAGCAGTCCCTCCATAGCGGGAGAAGCCGGGGAGCTGTTTTTT
CASSPSIAGEAGELFF
>TRBJ2-3|few|TRBV2|.
TGTGCCAGCAGTGTGGGGAAATTTGGTAGTGATACGCAGTATTTT
CASSVGKFGSDTQYF
>TRBJ1-1|few|TRBV5-5|.
TGTGCCAGCAGCTTTGGTAGACAGTCGACTGAAGCTTTCTTT
CASSFGRQSTEAFF
>TRBJ1-5|.|TRBV7-2|.
TGTGCCAGCAGCTCAAGGATTTCCGAAAGCAATCAGCCCCAGCATTTT
CASSSRISESNQPQHF
>TRBJ2-4|few|TRBV29-1|.
TGCAGCGTTGAAGATCTTCCAGGGGCCAAAAACATTCAGTACTTC
CSVEDLPGAKNIQYF
>TRBJ2-1|few|TRBV7-2|.
TGTGCCAGCAGCTTAGGTCGGGACGAGCAGTTCTTC
CASSLGRDEQFF
>TRBJ1-1|.|TRBV30|TRBD1
TGTGCCTGGATGACAGGGCTGGTCACTGAAGCTTTCTTT
CAWMTGLVTEAFF
>TRBJ2-7|.|TRBV9|TRBD2
TGTGCCAGCAGCGTAGAAGGGACTAGCGTCATCCATCAGTACTTC
CASSVEGTSVIHQYF
>TRBJ2-7|few|TRBV27|TRBD1
TGTGCCAGCAGTTCCGGGACAGGGCTCAACGAGCAGTACTTC
CASSSGTGLNEQYF
>TRBJ1-2|few|TRBV14|.
TGTGCCAGCACGACTAACTATGGCTACACCTTC
CASTTNYGYTF
>TRBJ2-7|few|TRBV13|TRBD2
TGTGCCAGCAGCTTAGGCCCCTCTAGCGGGTATATCTACGAGCAGTACTTC
CASSLGPSSGYIYEQYF
>TRBJ2-1|many|TRBV28|.
TGTGCCAGCAGAGGAGGACCCGGCACCTGGAATGAGCAGTTCTTC
CASRGGPGTWNEQFF
>TRBJ2-3|.|TRBV28|TRBD2
TGTGCCAGCAGTCTTAGCGGGAGCCCCACAGATACGCAGTATTTT
CASSLSGSPTDTQYF
>TRBJ2-5|few|TRBV4-3|.
TGCGCCAGCAGCCAGGGTGAGGGTGTAACCCAGTACTTC
CASSQGEGVTQYF
>TRBJ1-5|.|TRBV19|.
TGTGCCAGTAGGCCAGACAGCATCAATCAGCCCCAGCATTTT
CASRPDSINQPQHF
>TRBJ2-6|many|TRBV10-3|TRBD1
TGTGCCATCAAGGGACAGGGCTACTCTGGGGCCAACGTCCTGACTTTC
CAIKGQGYSGANVLTF
>TRBJ1-1|few|TRBV6-5|.
TGTGCCAGCAGACCATTTTTCGGTGGGGAAGCTTTCTTT
CASRPFFGGEAFF
>TRBJ1-2|once|TRBV5-4|TRBD1
TGTGCCAGCAGCTTGGTTACAGGGGATGGCTACACCTTC
CASSLVTGDGYTF
>TRBJ1-2|few|TRBV9|.
TGTGCCAGCAGCGTAGTTGGCTATGGCTACACCTTC
CASSVVGYGYTF
>TRBJ1-1|.|TRBV5-1|TRBD1
TGCGCCAGCACTGGGATGGGACAGGGGGCAGAGAACACTGAAGCTTTCTTT
CASTGMGQGAENTEAFF
>TRBJ2-3|few|TRBV7-2|TRBD1
TGTGCCAGCAGCACGACAGGGTCGGGTGCAGATACGCAGTATTTT
CASSTTGSGADTQYF
>TRBJ1-6|few|TRBV25-1|.
TGTGCCAGCAGTGAAAGACAGACCTATAATTCACCCCTCCACTTT
CASSERQTYNSPLHF
>TRBJ1-5|few|TRBV9|.
TGTGCCAGCAGCGTAGACCAGGACCAGCCCCAGCATTTT
CASSVDQDQPQHF
>TRBJ2-6|few|TRBV4-2|TRBD1
TGTGCCAGCAGCCAGCTCCTTCAGGGGGCTGGGGCCAACGTCCTGACTTTC
CASSQLLQGAGANVLTF
>TRBJ1-2|.|TRBV5-6|.
TGTGCCAGCAGCTTGGCCGTCAGGCAAGCTAACTATGGCTACACCTTC
CASSLAVRQANYGYTF
>TRBJ2-1|few|TRBV7-3|TRBD2
TGTGCCAGCAGCGTAACTAGCGGGGGTTACAATGAGCAGTTCTTC
CASSVTSGGYNEQFF
>TRBJ1-5|few|TRBV2|.
TGTGCCAGCAGGGGCTCTTTTTTGGACAACCGAAGCAATCAGCCCCAGCATTTT
CASRGSFLDNRSNQPQHF
>TRBJ1-2|.|TRBV9|.
TGTGCCAGCAGCGCGGGGGAAGTGAACTATGGCTACACCTTC
CASSAGEVNYGYTF
>TRBJ1-3|.|TRBV5-1|.
TGCGCCAGCAGCTTGGCGGACAGAACTGGAAACACCATATATTTT
CASSLADRTGNTIYF
>TRBJ2-1|few|TRBV28|.
TGTGCCAGCTCTCCTTCCCGGAGCTCCTACAATGAGCAGTTCTTC
CASSPSRSSYNEQFF
>TRBJ2-3|.|TRBV27|.
TGTGCCAGCAGTTTATCGGGAACAGATACGCAGTATTTT
CASSLSGTDTQYF
>TRBJ2-7|.|TRBV27|.
TGTGCCAGCAGTCCAAACTGGGATAGGGACTACGAGCAGTACTTC
CASSPNWDRDYEQYF
>TRBJ2-5|many|TRBV10-3|.
TGTGCCATCAGTGTCGCCTCTAGGGAGACCCAGTACTTC
CAISVASRETQYF
>TRBJ2-7|.|TRBV30|.
TGTGCCTGGAGTAGAGGGTTCCTCTACGAGCAGTACTTC
CAWSRGFLYEQYF
>TRBJ2-3|.|TRBV5-4|.
TGTGCCAGCAGCTTGCGAGATACGCAGTATTTT
CASSLRDTQYF
>TRBJ2-1|.|TRBV5-4|TRBD2
TGTGCCAGCAAGGCGGGAGGGGGGATGAATGAGCAGTTCTTC
CASKAGGGMNEQFF
>TRBJ2-5|few|TRBV18|.
TGTGCCAGCTCCCAACTATCCCAAGAGACCCAGTACTTC
CASSQLSQETQYF
>TRBJ2-7|.|TRBV27|.
TGTGCCAGCAGTCAGAACCGGATCGGACAGCCCCTAGTTGGGCAGTACTTC
CASSQNRIGQPLVGQYF
>TRBJ2-1|few|TRBV4-3|TRBD2
TGCGCCAGCAGCCGAGGGACTAGCGGGAGTAATGAGCAGTTCTTC
CASSRGTSGSNEQFF